This passage covers 24 T cell receptor beta chains from one sample sequenced in a study of beta chain features in type 1 diabetes. Expressed TCRB transcripts were sequenced because the isolated RNA had all been reverse transcribed beforehand. TCRdb keeps only in-frame clones here, not all; method: immunoSEQ multiplex PCR. The table shows over 600,000 clones, with around 12% occurring only once. No antigen has been identified for these receptors. Broader study findings: Among patients with Type 1 diabetes, TCRB CDR3s were moderately but significantly shorter in every one of the four CD4+ subsets.

The sample comprised naive CD4+ T cells from blood. The receptors here all came from a man aged 30-40 years with type 1 diabetes.

The V gene is TRBV7-2, the J gene TRBJ2-3; 10 nucleotides align to TRBD1. The CDR3 length is 18 residues. Trimming cost V 4 bases and J 3 bases; bases outside gene matches: 13. Looked up from germline, CDR1 is SGHTA and CDR2 is FQGNSA. The CDR3 DNA reads as TGTGCCAGCAGCTCGCGACAGGGGGCACGTCTGAGGACAGATACGCAGTATTTT. Its translation: CASSSRQGARLRTDTQYF.

The chain links TRBV6-1 to TRBJ2-2; no clear D gene. This CDR3 has 15 residues. Germline CDR1 reads MNHNS; CDR2 reads SASEGT. The V gene lost 6 bases and the J gene lost 5 bases, with 16 bases spanning the gap. Here the CDR3 reads CASSAGPPWTGELFF. CDR3 nucleotide sequence: TGTGCCAGCAGCGCAGGTCCCCCTTGGACCGGGGAGCTGTTTTTT.

The J gene is TRBJ1-1, the V gene TRBV27, with 9 bases aligning to TRBD1. The CDR3 extends over 17 amino acids. Germline CDR1 and CDR2: MNHEY and SMNVEV (reference sequence). Losses at the gene ends were 3 bases for V and 4 bases for J; bases not matched to a gene: 12. CDR3 sequence (DNA): TGTGCCAGCAGTTTCACCGGGACAGGGCCCCGGGTCACTGAAGCTTTCTTT. Translated: CASSFTGTGPRVTEAFF.

This clone was counted only a few times. This chain joins TRBV18 and TRBJ2-1; D uncertain. CDR3 length: 13 amino acids. In germline, CDR1 is KGHSH, CDR2 LQKENI. Trimming stripped 3 bases from V and 5 bases from J, with 8 bases between. Here the CDR3 DNA reads TGTGCCAGCTCACCCTATGGAAACAATGAGCAGTTCTTC. This gives the protein CASSPYGNNEQFF.

This sequence joins TRBV5-1 and TRBJ2-7; the D gene is possibly TRBD1 (6 bases). Germline V gene data show CDR1 as SGHRS and CDR2 as YFSETQ. This CDR3 region has 15 residues. V was clipped by 5 bases and J by 2 bases, with 17 bases between them. CDR3 nucleotides: TGCGCCAGCAGACCCCCCAGGGGCCCTACCTACGAGCAGTACTTC. This gives the protein CASRPPRGPTYEQYF.

The chain carries TRBV5-4 and TRBJ1-6; D is ambiguous. Germline CDR1 is SGHNT and CDR2 is YYREEE (reference sequence). The CDR3 has 15 amino acids. The V and J ends lost 1 base and 6 bases respectively, with 11 bases between them. CDR3 coding DNA: TGTGCCAGCAGCTTGCGCCAGGCTCTTAATTCACCCCTCCACTTT. This sequence encodes CASSLRQALNSPLHF.

Written as DNA, the CDR3 is TGTGCCAGCAGCTTAAATCGTGTCCTCAATCAGCCCCAGCATTTT. This gives the protein CASSLNRVLNQPQHF. This sequence joins TRBV5-6 and TRBJ1-5; D unclear. CDR3 length equals 15 residues. Germline V gives CDR1 SGHDT, CDR2 YYEEEE. V lost 2 bases and J lost 3, with 12 bases in between.

The V and J genes are TRBV14 and TRBJ2-3; TRBD2 aligns across 11 bases. Germline CDR1 is SGHDN and CDR2 is FVKESK. The CDR3 consists of 16 residues. V lost 6 bases to trimming and J lost 2 bases; unmatched junction nucleotides: 7. The CDR3: CASSPASGGITDTQYF. CDR3 bases: TGTGCCAGCAGTCCTGCTAGCGGGGGGATCACAGATACGCAGTATTTT.

The chain uses TRBV6-5 and TRBJ2-3; TRBD1 matches 9 bases. The germline CDR1 and CDR2 sequences are MNHEY and SVGAGI. The CDR3 has 16 residues. J gave up 3 bases and V 2 bases, and 6 bases lay outside the gene matches. In DNA form, the CDR3 reads TGTGCCAGCAGTTACACCTACAGGGGGCGTACAGATACGCAGTATTTT. This encodes CASSYTYRGRTDTQYF.

The chain recombines TRBV11-3 with TRBJ2-7, with D possibly being TRBD1 or TRBD2 (5 bases each). There are 15 residues in the CDR3. V was clipped by 1 base and J by 5 bases, with 15 bases between them. Germline V gene data show CDR1 as SGHNT and CDR2 as YENEEA. The CDR3: CASSLGQGGEHEQYF. The CDR3 DNA is TGTGCCAGCAGCTTAGGCCAGGGTGGGGAGCACGAGCAGTACTTC.

The chain has TRBV7-9 and TRBJ2-1; 7 bases are a match to TRBD1. The V segment lost 1 base and the J segment 2 bases; nucleotides outside the gene matches: 11. The CDR3 has 18 amino acids. Germline values: CDR1 SEHNR, CDR2 FQNEAQ (reference sequence). The CDR3 bases are TGTGCCAGCAGCTTAGACCTCAACGACAGGGTAGCCTACAATGAGCAGTTCTTC. Translated, it gives CASSLDLNDRVAYNEQFF.

This clone was observed a few times. This chain links TRBV7-2 with TRBJ2-1; D is possibly TRBD1 (5 bases). Trimming removed 0 bases from V and 9 bases from J, with 12 bases in between. Germline CDR1 reads SGHTA; CDR2 reads FQGNSA. This CDR3 is 14 amino acids long. CDR3 bases: TGTGCCAGCAGCTTAGCGGGCAGGGTACCTGAGCAGTTCTTC. Protein: CASSLAGRVPEQFF.

Many counts were recorded for this clone. The genes are TRBV23-1 and TRBJ2-1, with D possibly matching TRBD1 (6 bases). TRBV23-1 is labeled an ORF, and its function is uncertain. The CDR3 extends over 16 amino acids. Trimming stripped 0 bases from V and 3 bases from J, with 12 bases between. As DNA, the CDR3 is TGCGCCAGCAGTCAATCGCACAGGGCTTACTACAATGAGCAGTTCTTC. This encodes CASSQSHRAYYNEQFF.

V gene TRBV5-1 combines with J gene TRBJ2-2; D remains ambiguous. The CDR3 runs to 16 residues. Germline assignment: CDR1 SGHRS and CDR2 YFSETQ. The germline V and J ends were trimmed by 3 bases and 1 base, with 13 bases remaining between them. For the CDR3, the DNA is TGCGCCAGCAGCTCACGACCGGGCGGGAACACCGGGGAGCTGTTTTTT. As protein: CASSSRPGGNTGELFF.

The table lists this clone with a few counts. The chain combines TRBV7-9 with TRBJ2-3, with D perhaps matching TRBD1 or TRBD2 (6 bases each). The CDR3 totals 15 residues. Germline CDR1 and CDR2: SEHNR and FQNEAQ (reference sequence). Trimming removed 8 bases at V and 4 bases at J, with 19 bases between. Here the CDR3 DNA reads TGTGCCAGCCGACCCCGGAGGGGGGACCCAGATACGCAGTATTTT. This encodes CASRPRRGDPDTQYF.

This clone came up a few times. The chain couples TRBV6-1 to TRBJ1-5, with 9 bases lining up with TRBD1. Per the germline V gene, CDR1 is MNHNS and CDR2 is SASEGT. J was trimmed by 5 bases and V by 9 bases; bases with no gene match: 5. The CDR3 is 13 residues long. CDR3 region: CASKGQGYQPQHF. As DNA, the CDR3 is TGTGCCAGTAAGGGACAGGGCTATCAGCCCCAGCATTTT.

The chain links TRBV9 to TRBJ2-1; no reliable D call. The CDR3 has 12 amino acids. Germline V gene sequence: CDR1 SGDLS, CDR2 YYNGEE. The V end was cut by 4 bases, the J end by 5 bases, with 7 bases between. The DNA of the CDR3 is TGTGCCAGCAGCTTTGTTAACAATGAGCAGTTCTTC. Encoded protein: CASSFVNNEQFF. The variable domain in full, with the rest retrieved from reference TRBV9 and TRBJ2-1, is DSGVTQTPKHLITATGQRVTLRCSPRSGDLSVYWYQQSLDQGLQFLIQYYNGEERAKGNILERFSAQQFPDLHSELNLSSLELGDSALYFCASSFVNNEQFFGPGTRLTVL.

This chain links TRBV6-1 with TRBJ1-5, with a weak D call TRBD1 (5 bases). V lost 3 bases to trimming and J lost 7 bases, with 10 bases between them. The length of the CDR3 is 13 residues. Germline V lookup: CDR1 MNHNS, CDR2 SASEGT. The DNA for the CDR3 is TGTGCCAGCAGTGAGCAGTGGGACCAGCCCCAGCATTTT. This translates into CASSEQWDQPQHF.

J is TRBJ2-3 and V is TRBV13, with D maybe TRBD2 (7 bases). Germline CDR1 reads PRHDT; CDR2 reads FYEKMQ (reference sequence). Trimming took off 2 bases at V and 6 bases at J, with 12 bases between the two ends. This CDR3 is 14 amino acids long. The CDR3 bases are TGTGCCAGCAGCTTACCCGGGGGGCAGGATACGCAGTATTTT. Its translation: CASSLPGGQDTQYF.

The table lists this clone with a few counts. This chain uses TRBV6-6 with TRBJ1-1, with D maybe TRBD1 (5 bases). The CDR3 length is 13 residues. Trimming left V 6 bases short and J 5 bases short, with 13 bases between. Germline V gene sequence: CDR1 MNHNY, CDR2 SVGAGI (reference sequence). The CDR3 sequence: CASRGEGRTEAFF. The CDR3 nucleotides read TGTGCCAGCAGAGGAGAGGGACGGACTGAAGCTTTCTTT.

The chain couples TRBV7-9 to TRBJ2-1; no reliable D call. The CDR3 has 15 residues. V was cut by 2 bases and J by 0 bases, with 8 bases left in between. The germline V gene encodes CDR1 SEHNR and CDR2 FQNEAQ (reference sequence). The CDR3 here is CASSLQVSSYNEQFF. In DNA form, the CDR3 reads TGTGCCAGCAGCTTACAGGTTAGCTCCTACAATGAGCAGTTCTTC.

This CDR3 is CASSQAQSTDTQYF. The CDR3 DNA reads TGCGCCAGCAGCCAAGCCCAGAGCACAGATACGCAGTATTTT. The chain recombines TRBV4-3 with TRBJ2-3; no firm D call. The CDR3 consists of 14 residues. Germline V CDR1 and CDR2: LGHNA, YSLEER. Between the trimmed V and J ends, which lost 1 base and 0 bases, there was a span of 5 bases.

This clone turned up a few times. J is TRBJ1-6 and V is TRBV18, with TRBD1 matching 7 bases. V shed 5 bases and J 6 bases; nucleotides not matched to a gene: 4. The germline V gene has CDR1 KGHSH and CDR2 LQKENI. This CDR3 region has 14 residues. The CDR3 coding sequence is TGTGCCAGCTCAATCGGGACAGCTAATTCACCCCTCCACTTT. It codes for CASSIGTANSPLHF. The full variable domain, rest sourced from reference TRBV18 and TRBJ1-6, is NAGVMQNPRHLVRRRGQEARLRCSPMKGHSHVYWYRQLPEEGLKFMVYLQKENIIDESGMPKERFSAEFPKEGPSILRIQQVVRGDSAAYFCASSIGTANSPLHFGNGTRLTVT.

J is TRBJ1-1 and V is TRBV5-1, with no clear D. Per the germline V gene, CDR1 is SGHRS and CDR2 is YFSETQ. Trimming removed 1 base at V and 0 bases at J, with 7 bases between. The CDR3 runs 14 residues. The DNA of the CDR3 is TGCGCCAGCAGCTTGCTTACGATGAACACTGAAGCTTTCTTT. Amino acid sequence: CASSLLTMNTEAFF. Variable domain in full (rest from reference TRBV5-1 and TRBJ1-1): KAGVTQTPRYLIKTRGQQVTLSCSPISGHRSVSWYQQTPGQGLQFLFEYFSETQRNKGNFPGRFSGRQFSNSRSEMNVSTLELGDSALYLCASSLLTMNTEAFFGQGTRLTVV.